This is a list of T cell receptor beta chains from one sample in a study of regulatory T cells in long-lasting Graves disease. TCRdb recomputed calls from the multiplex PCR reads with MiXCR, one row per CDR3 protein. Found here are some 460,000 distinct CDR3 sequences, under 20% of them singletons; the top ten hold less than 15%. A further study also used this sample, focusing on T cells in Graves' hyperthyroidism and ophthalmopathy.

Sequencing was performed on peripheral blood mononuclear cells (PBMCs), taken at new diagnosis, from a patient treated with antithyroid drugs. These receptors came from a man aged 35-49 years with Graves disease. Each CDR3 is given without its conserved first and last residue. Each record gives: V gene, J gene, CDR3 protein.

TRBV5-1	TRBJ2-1	ASSLGTGRAYNEQF
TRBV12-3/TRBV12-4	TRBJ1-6	ASSLDREGSPLH
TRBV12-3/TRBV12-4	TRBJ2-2	ASDSKGTSGTYPHTGELF
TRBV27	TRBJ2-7	ASSPGVGYEQY
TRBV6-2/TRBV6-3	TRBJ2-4	ASSRGGVNIQY
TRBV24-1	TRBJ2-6	ATSDPRGANVLT
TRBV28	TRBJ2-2	ASSLIGRDGRPYTGELF
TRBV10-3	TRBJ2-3	AISEDGLAEYPQY
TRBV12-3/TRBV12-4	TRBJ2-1	ASSLKRGPPYNEQF
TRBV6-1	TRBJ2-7	ASSQPQERGGEQY
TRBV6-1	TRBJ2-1	ASRERQGYNEQF
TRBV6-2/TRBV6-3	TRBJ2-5	ASSYSNLAGVETQY
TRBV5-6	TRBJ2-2	ASSLSGISGELF
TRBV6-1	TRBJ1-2	ASSEAGQGRGYT
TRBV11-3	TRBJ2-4	ASSLDRRQNIQY
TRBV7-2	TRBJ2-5	ASSLPGGLRELKETQY
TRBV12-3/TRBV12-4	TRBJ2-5	ASRLTGSQETQY
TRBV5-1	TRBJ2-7	ASSADRAFYEQY
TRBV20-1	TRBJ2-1	SADGGLAGVNEQF
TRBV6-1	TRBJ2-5	ASSMQAGGETQY
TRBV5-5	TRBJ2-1	ASSLGRGTEYNEQF
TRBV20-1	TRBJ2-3	SARGDRGPSDTQY
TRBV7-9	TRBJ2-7	ASSPRQGANEQY
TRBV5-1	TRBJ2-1	ASSPRLAGGVNEQF
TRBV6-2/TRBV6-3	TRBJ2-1	ASSYSASGTSVEQF
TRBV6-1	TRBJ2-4	ASSERGAKNIQY
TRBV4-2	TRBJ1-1	ASSQESVLNTEAF
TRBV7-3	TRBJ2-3	ASSLGGSPPDTQY
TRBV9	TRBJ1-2	ASSPSTGGIDGYT
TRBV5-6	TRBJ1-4	ASSTRTGGSFEKLF
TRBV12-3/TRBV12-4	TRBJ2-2	ASIPYGQGHTGELF
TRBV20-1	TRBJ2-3	SGDYFDTQY
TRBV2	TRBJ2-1	ASSARGRADNEQF